One and the same sample provided the 2 T cell receptor beta chains below, sequenced in a study of blood T cells in healthy people across ages. Through a sample-barcoded 5' primer and a J-beta primer mix, a second PCR was run for roughly 6 to 11 cycles. TCRdb used MiXCR to reprocess the 5' RACE reads, holding one entry per CDR3 protein. Of more than 650,000 distinct CDR3 sequences in the sample, about 20% were seen once. The source material was blood. Source of these receptors: a man in his 70s in good health.

The genes are TRBV19 and TRBJ1-2; D is unresolved. CDR3 length equals 12 residues. Germline V gene data show CDR1 as LNHDA and CDR2 as SQIVND (reference sequence). Deletions cut 5 bases from V and 7 bases from J, with 11 bases between. Here the CDR3 reads CASSENSGGYTF. The CDR3 DNA is TGTGCCAGTAGTGAAAATTCTGGTGGCTACACCTTC.

This clonotype was picked up a small number of times. This chain links TRBV20-1 with TRBJ2-7; 10 bases match TRBD2. The CDR3 covers 15 residues. V shed 2 bases and J 4 bases; nucleotides not matched to a gene: 8. The V gene's germline CDR1 is DFQATT and CDR2 SNEGSKA (reference sequence). CDR3 coding DNA: TGCAGTGCTAGACCCCTAGCGGGGGTGGGTTACGAGCAGTACTTC. Protein sequence: CSARPLAGVGYEQYF.